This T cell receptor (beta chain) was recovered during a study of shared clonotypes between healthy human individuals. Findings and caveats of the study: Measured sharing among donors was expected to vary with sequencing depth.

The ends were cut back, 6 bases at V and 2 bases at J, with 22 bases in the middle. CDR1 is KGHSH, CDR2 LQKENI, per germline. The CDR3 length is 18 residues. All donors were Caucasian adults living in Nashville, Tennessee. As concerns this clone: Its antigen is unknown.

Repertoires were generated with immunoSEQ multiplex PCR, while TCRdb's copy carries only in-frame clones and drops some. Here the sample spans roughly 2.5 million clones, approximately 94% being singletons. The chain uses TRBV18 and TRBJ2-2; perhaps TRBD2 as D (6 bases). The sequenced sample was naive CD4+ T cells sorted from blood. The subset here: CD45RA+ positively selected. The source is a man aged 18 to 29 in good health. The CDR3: CASSLFEIADTNTGELFF. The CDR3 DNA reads TGTGCCAGCTCCCTTTTTGAAATAGCGGACACAAACACCGGGGAGCTGTTTTTT.